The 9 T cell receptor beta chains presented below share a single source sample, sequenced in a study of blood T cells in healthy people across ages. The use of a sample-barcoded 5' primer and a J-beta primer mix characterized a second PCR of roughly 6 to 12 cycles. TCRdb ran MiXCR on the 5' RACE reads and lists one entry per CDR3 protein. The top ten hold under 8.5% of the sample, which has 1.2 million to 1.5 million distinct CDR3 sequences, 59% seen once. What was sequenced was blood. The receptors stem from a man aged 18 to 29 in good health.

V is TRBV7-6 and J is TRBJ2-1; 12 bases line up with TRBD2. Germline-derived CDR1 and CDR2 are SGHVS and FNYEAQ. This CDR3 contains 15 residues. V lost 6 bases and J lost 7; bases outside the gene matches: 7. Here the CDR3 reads CASRTLAGGGNEQFF. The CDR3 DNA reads TGTGCCAGCAGGACGCTAGCGGGAGGGGGGAATGAGCAGTTCTTC.

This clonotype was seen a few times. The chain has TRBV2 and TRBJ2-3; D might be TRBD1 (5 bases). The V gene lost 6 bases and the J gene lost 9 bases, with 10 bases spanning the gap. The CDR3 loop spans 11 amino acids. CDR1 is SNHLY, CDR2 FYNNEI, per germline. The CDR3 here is CASRQVITQYF. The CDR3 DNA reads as TGTGCCAGCAGACAGGTCATCACGCAGTATTTT.

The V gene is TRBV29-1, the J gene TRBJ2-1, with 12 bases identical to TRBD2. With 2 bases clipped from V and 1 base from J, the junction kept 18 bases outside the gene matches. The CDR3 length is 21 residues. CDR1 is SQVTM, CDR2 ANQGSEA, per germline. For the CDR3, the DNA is TGCAGCGTTGAACCCCCGGGGGAACTAGCGGGAGGTACCGGATCCTACAATGAGCAGTTCTTC. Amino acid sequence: CSVEPPGELAGGTGSYNEQFF.

The CDR3 reads CASSEPGQGLGDGYTF. DNA for the CDR3: TGTGCCAGCAGCGAACCGGGACAGGGTTTAGGAGATGGCTACACCTTC. The chain is built from TRBV3-1 and TRBJ1-2; TRBD1 matches at 9 bases. Germline CDR1 is LGHDT and CDR2 is YNNKEL (reference sequence). This CDR3 is 16 amino acids long. Trimming took 5 bases from V and 6 from J; bases not matched to a gene: 13.

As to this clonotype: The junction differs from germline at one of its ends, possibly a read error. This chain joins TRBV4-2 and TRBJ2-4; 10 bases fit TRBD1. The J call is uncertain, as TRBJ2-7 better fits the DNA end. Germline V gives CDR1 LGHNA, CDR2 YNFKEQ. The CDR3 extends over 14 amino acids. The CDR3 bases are TGTGCCAGCAACCAAGGGACAGGGGTATACGAGCAGTACTTC. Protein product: CASNQGTGVYEQYF.

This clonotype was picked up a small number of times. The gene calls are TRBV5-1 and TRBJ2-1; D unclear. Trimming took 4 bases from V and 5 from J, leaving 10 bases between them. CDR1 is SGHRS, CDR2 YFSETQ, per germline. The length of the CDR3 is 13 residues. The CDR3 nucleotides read TGCGCCAGCAGCGCTGAGGCCAACAATGAGCAGTTCTTC. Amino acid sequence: CASSAEANNEQFF.

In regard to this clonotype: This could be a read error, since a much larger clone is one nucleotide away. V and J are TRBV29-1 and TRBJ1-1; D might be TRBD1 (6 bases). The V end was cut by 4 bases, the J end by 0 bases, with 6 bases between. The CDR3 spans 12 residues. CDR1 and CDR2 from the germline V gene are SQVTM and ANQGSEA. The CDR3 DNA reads TGCAGCGTTGGGGACATGAACACTGAAGCTTTCTTT. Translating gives CSVGDMNTEAFF. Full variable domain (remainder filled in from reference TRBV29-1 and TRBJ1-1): SAVISQKPSRDICQRGTSLTIQCQVDSQVTMMFWYRQQPGQSLTLIATANQGSEATYESGFVIDKFPISRPNLTFSTLTVSNMSPEDSSIYLCSVGDMNTEAFFGQGTRLTVV.

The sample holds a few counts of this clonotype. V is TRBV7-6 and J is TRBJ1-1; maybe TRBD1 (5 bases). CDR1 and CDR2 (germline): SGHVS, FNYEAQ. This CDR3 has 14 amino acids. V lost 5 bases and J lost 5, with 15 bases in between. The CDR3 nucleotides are TGTGCCAGCAGCCCCGCAGGTAGGGGTACTGAAGCTTTCTTT. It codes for CASSPAGRGTEAFF.

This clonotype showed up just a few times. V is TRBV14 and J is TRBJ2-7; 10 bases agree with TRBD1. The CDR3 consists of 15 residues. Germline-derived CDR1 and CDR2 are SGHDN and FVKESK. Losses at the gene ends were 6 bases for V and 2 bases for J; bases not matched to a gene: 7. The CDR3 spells CASSFVGTGAYEQYF. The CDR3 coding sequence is TGTGCCAGCAGTTTCGTCGGGACAGGGGCCTACGAGCAGTACTTC.